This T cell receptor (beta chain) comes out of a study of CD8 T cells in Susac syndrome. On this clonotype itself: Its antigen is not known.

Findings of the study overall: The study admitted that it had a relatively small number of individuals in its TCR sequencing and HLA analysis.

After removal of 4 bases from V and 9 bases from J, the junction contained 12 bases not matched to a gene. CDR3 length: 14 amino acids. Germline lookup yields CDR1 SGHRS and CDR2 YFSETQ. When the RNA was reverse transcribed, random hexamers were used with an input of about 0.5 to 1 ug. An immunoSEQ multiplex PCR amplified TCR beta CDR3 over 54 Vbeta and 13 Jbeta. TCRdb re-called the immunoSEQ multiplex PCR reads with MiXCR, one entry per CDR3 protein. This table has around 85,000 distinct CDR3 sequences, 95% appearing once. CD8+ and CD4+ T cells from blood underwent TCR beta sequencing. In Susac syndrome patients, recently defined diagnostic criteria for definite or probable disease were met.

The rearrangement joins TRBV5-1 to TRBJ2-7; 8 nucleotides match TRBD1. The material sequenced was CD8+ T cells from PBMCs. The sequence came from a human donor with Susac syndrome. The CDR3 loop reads CASSPGQGSNRQYF. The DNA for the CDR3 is TGCGCCAGCAGCCCCGGACAGGGCTCCAATAGGCAGTACTTC.